This T cell receptor beta chain is from a study of vaccination and CD4 T cells after COVID-19. Study information: Investigators drew the post-COVID samples a median around 96 days after diagnosis, with a range of 35 to 161. Control wells got either CEFX epitopes, HIV-1 Nef peptides, or no peptide at all.

The junction had 9 bases not matched to a gene; V was cut back by 5 bases and J by 0 bases. Germline V gene lookup returns CDR1 SGHNT and CDR2 YYREEE (reference sequence). The CDR3 spans 17 residues. Remarks on this clonotype: Its antigen is as yet unknown.

As to treatment: approximately 9-day PBMC culture with coronavirus spike peptide pools or control peptides (ViraFEST assay). The Oncomine TCR Beta short-read assay sequenced DNA from cultured CD4+ T cells. TCRdb used MiXCR to reprocess the PCR reads, holding one entry per CDR3 protein. Of fewer than 15,000 distinct CDR3 sequences in the sample, over 50% were seen once. The starting material was cultured CD4+ T cells from blood, obtained after SARS-CoV-2 vaccination. The clonotype comes from a human donor with COVID-19. The rearrangement joins TRBV5-4 to TRBJ2-3; TRBD2 aligns across 10 bases. The CDR3 region is CASSYGLAVPSTDTQYF. The DNA of the CDR3 is TGTGCCAGCAGTTACGGACTAGCGGTTCCTAGCACAGATACGCAGTATTTT.